This TCR beta chain derives from a study of human T cells and chemical hapten exposure. MiXCR was run by TCRdb on the RACE reads, yielding one entry per CDR3 protein. The sample shows approximately 90,000 distinct CDR3 sequences, roughly 9.6% of them seen only once. The time point was: patch test 2, 6 weeks after DPC sensitization. Treatment described: therapeutic diphenylcyclopropenone sensitization with weekly scalp DPC. The J segment lost 0 bases and the V segment lost 4 bases, leaving 5 bases of the junction unmatched. The CDR3 runs 16 residues. Germline V gene sequence: CDR1 SGDLS, CDR2 YYNGEE. The chain recombines TRBV9 with TRBJ2-1; 9 positions agree with TRBD2. This TCR came from a man aged 40-49 years with alopecia areata. Some clones in this sample may be carry-over from other donors' samples. Here the sequenced sample was whole blood, taken in connection with sensitization to the hapten diphenylcyclopropenone (DPC). The CDR3 sequence: CASSPAGGSSYNEQFF. CDR3 DNA sequence: TGTGCCAGCAGCCCGGCGGGGGGGAGCTCCTACAATGAGCAGTTCTTC. The entire variable domain, with the rest obtained from reference TRBV9 and TRBJ2-1, is as follows: DSGVTQTPKHLITATGQRVTLRCSPRSGDLSVYWYQQSLDQGLQFLIQYYNGEERAKGNILERFSAQQFPDLHSELNLSSLELGDSALYFCASSPAGGSSYNEQFFGPGTRLTVL.